This passage covers 5 T cell receptor beta chains from one sample sequenced in a study of early T cells in non-severe SARS-CoV-2 infection. TCRdb passed the 5' RACE reads through MiXCR, listing each CDR3 protein once. The sample has roughly 81,000 distinct CDR3 sequences, about 6% seen once; the top ten hold about 7.8%. Input material: whole blood. These receptors came from an adult who was a healthcare worker with PCR-confirmed SARS-CoV-2 infection or an uninfected control (not recorded which).

This clonotype showed up just a few times. The CDR3 nucleotides read TGTGCCAGCAGCTCCACGGGACCGAAGCCTCAAGAGACCCAGTACTTC. It codes for CASSSTGPKPQETQYF. The V and J genes are TRBV7-2 and TRBJ2-5; possibly TRBD1 or TRBD2 for D (5 bases each). The V and J ends lost 4 bases and 2 bases respectively, with 17 bases between them. The CDR3 totals 16 residues. CDR1 SGHTA and CDR2 FQGNSA come from the germline V gene.

This clonotype was counted a few times. The J gene is TRBJ1-2, the V gene TRBV19; D gene ambiguous. CDR1 LNHDA and CDR2 SQIVND come from the germline V gene (reference sequence). There are 13 residues in the CDR3. V lost 7 bases to trimming and J lost 6 bases, with 15 bases between them. CDR3 bases: TGTGCCAGTATGCACAAAGTCTACAATGGCTACACCTTC. Amino acids: CASMHKVYNGYTF.

Notes on this clonotype: A much larger clone is a single base away; this may be a read error. CDR3 in amino acids: CASSLPAYELYF. DNA for the CDR3: TGTGCCAGCAGCTTGCCGGCTTACGAGCTGTACTTC. This rearrangement joins TRBV5-5 to TRBJ2-7, with no clear D. Germline CDR1 is SGHKS and CDR2 is YYEKEE (reference sequence). The CDR3 is 12 amino acids.

This clonotype has more than one count but fewer than ten. This rearrangement joins TRBV20-1 to TRBJ1-1, with D perhaps TRBD1 (6 bases). Trimming took off 2 bases at V and 7 bases at J, with 11 bases between the two ends. The germline V gene encodes CDR1 DFQATT and CDR2 SNEGSKA (reference sequence). The CDR3 length is 12 residues. The CDR3 nucleotides are TGCAGTGCTAGAAGGGGGTACGATGAAGCTTTCTTT. Translating it yields CSARRGYDEAFF.

This clonotype occurred a few times. This sequence joins TRBV7-9 and TRBJ2-7; 7 nucleotides match TRBD1. Germline V lookup: CDR1 SEHNR, CDR2 FQNEAQ (reference sequence). The CDR3 has 14 amino acids. The V and J ends lost 5 bases and 2 bases, in that order; junction bases with no gene match: 6. In nucleotides, the CDR3 is TGTGCCAGCAGCCGCACAGGGGCAGCCTACGAGCAGTACTTC. This translates into CASSRTGAAYEQYF.